The rows below give T cell receptor beta chains drawn from one sample of a study of blood T cells in healthy people across ages. One entry per CDR3 protein results from TCRdb running MiXCR on the 5' RACE reads. Counted here are around 990,000 distinct CDR3 sequences, 35% to 40% occurring once; the ten biggest clones make up over 10%. Sequenced material: blood. The receptors here all came from a man younger than 30 in good health. CDR3s include the opening cysteine and the closing phenylalanine or tryptophan.

V,CDR3
TRBV7-2,CASSSGLAGLQETQYF
TRBV5-1,CASSPVPRGEAFF
TRBV20-1,CSASVGTYLQETQYF
TRBV7-2,CASSSTGMNTGELFF
TRBV9,CASSSWSSSYNEQFF
TRBV2,CASTGQGTHEQYF
TRBV20-1,CSASSSSRETQYF
TRBV4-1,CASSPGQGQPYEQYF
TRBV29-1,CSVDWGKEETQYF
TRBV14,CASSQLTDEQFF
TRBV10-3,CAISDLESSGNTIYF
TRBV29-1,CSVRSTEAFF
TRBV12-3/TRBV12-4,CASSLAGGYEQYF
TRBV27,CASSPSLRATQYSNQPQHF
TRBV28,CASSLFFSVKDANTEAFF
TRBV6-5,CASSLEGGVGYTF
TRBV9,CASSIGGGGALGGYTF
TRBV6-6,CASSYPEAGETQYF
TRBV25-1,CASRSGDQPQHF
TRBV4-1,CASSYHQGGSMEQFF
TRBV20-1,CSARGIGGAVSNEQFF
TRBV29-1,CSVDHPNRGFGSDTQYF
TRBV20-1,CSASGPLGPQHF
TRBV5-1,CASTTPGTVYGYTF
TRBV6-6,CAGGGASPNEKLFF
TRBV20-1,CSARPPTETANYGYTF
TRBV4-1,CASSQVSGDYNEQFF
TRBV7-3,CASSPSRATRETQYF
TRBV7-9,CASSFHPYEQYF